One and the same sample provided the 13 T cell receptor beta chains below, sequenced in a study of blood T cell repertoires in COVID-19. Sequencing was performed with immunoSEQ multiplex PCR; in TCRdb, only in-frame clones are kept and a portion is missing. The sample consists of about 50,000 clones, 80% to 90% of them appearing once. The specimen sequenced was peripheral blood. These receptors were collected from a human donor in a cohort sampled during active COVID-19.

The genes are TRBV5-4 and TRBJ1-1, with 9 bases that match TRBD1. Germline lookup yields CDR1 SGHNT and CDR2 YYREEE (reference sequence). This CDR3 is built from 15 residues. Trimming cost V 4 bases and J 2 bases; bases outside gene matches: 6. The DNA for the CDR3 is TGTGCCAGCAGCCTTCCGGGACAGGGCAACACTGAAGCTTTCTTT. Its protein product is CASSLPGQGNTEAFF.

Only a few counts were recorded for this clone. The chain carries TRBV2 and TRBJ1-4; TRBD1 aligns across 9 bases. CDR3 size: 15 residues. Germline V gene sequence: CDR1 SNHLY, CDR2 FYNNEI. V lost 0 bases and J lost 8; bases outside the gene matches: 4. The chain's CDR3 is CASSEAGTGNEKLFF. Written as DNA, the CDR3 is TGTGCCAGCAGTGAAGCCGGGACAGGGAACGAAAAACTGTTTTTT.

This clone was found once. The chain is built from TRBV6-5 and TRBJ2-7; tentative D call: TRBD2 (6 bases). Trimming removed 2 bases from V and 3 bases from J, with 14 bases in between. Looked up from germline, CDR1 is MNHEY and CDR2 is SVGAGI. The CDR3 sequence is 15 residues long. In nucleotides, the CDR3 is TGTGCCAGCAGTTACCCACTAGCCCTACACTACGAGCAGTACTTC. This encodes CASSYPLALHYEQYF.

This chain joins TRBV18 and TRBJ1-1, with 9 bases matching TRBD1. Germline CDR1 and CDR2: KGHSH and LQKENI. The CDR3 consists of 17 residues. V lost 3 bases, J lost 0 bases, and 8 bases stayed unmatched. The CDR3 DNA follows: TGTGCCAGCTCACCGTCGGGACAGGGCGGTGTGAACACTGAAGCTTTCTTT. The encoded protein is CASSPSGQGGVNTEAFF.

This chain joins TRBV7-9 and TRBJ1-1, with D perhaps TRBD1 (6 bases). The V gene's germline CDR1 is SEHNR and CDR2 FQNEAQ (reference sequence). With 5 bases removed from V and 1 base from J, the gap between germline ends came to 8 bases. CDR3 size: 13 residues. In DNA form, the CDR3 reads TGTGCCAGCAGCCTGGGACAGAACACTGAAGCTTTCTTT. Amino acids: CASSLGQNTEAFF.

The chain employs TRBV28 and TRBJ1-6; 10 bases match TRBD1. The junction had 6 bases not matched to a gene; V was cut back by 10 bases and J by 6 bases. Germline CDR1 is MDHEN and CDR2 is SYDVKM. CDR3 size: 14 residues. The CDR3 sequence: CATTRTGGNSPLHF. The CDR3, as DNA: TGTGCCACGACACGGACAGGGGGTAATTCACCCCTCCACTTT.

The chain links TRBV5-1 to TRBJ2-4; 9 nucleotides align to TRBD1. The CDR3 has 15 amino acids. Germline CDR1 reads SGHRS; CDR2 reads YFSETQ. V lost 4 bases, J lost 6 bases, and 8 bases stayed unmatched. CDR3 coding DNA: TGCGCCAGCAGCCTAAGCCCGGGACAGGGAAACATTCAGTACTTC. Translating it yields CASSLSPGQGNIQYF. The variable domain in full, completed from reference TRBV5-1 and TRBJ2-4, reads KAGVTQTPRYLIKTRGQQVTLSCSPISGHRSVSWYQQTPGQGLQFLFEYFSETQRNKGNFPGRFSGRQFSNSRSEMNVSTLELGDSALYLCASSLSPGQGNIQYFGAGTRLSVL.

This chain uses TRBV5-1 with TRBJ2-3; no firm D call. Trimming took off 0 bases at V and 1 base at J, with 6 bases between the two ends. The CDR3 is 14 amino acids. The germline CDR1 and CDR2 sequences are SGHRS and YFSETQ. CDR3 sequence: CASSLESGTDTQYF. The CDR3 DNA sequence: TGCGCCAGCAGCTTGGAGAGTGGCACAGATACGCAGTATTTT.

This clone occurred once. V and J are TRBV27 and TRBJ1-6, with D maybe TRBD1 (6 bases). CDR3 size: 14 residues. V lost 2 bases and J lost 5, with 7 bases in between. From germline, CDR1 is MNHEY and CDR2 SMNVEV (reference sequence). CDR3: CASSLQGNNSPLHF. The DNA of the CDR3 is TGTGCCAGCAGTTTACAGGGGAATAATTCACCCCTCCACTTT.

V is TRBV14 and J is TRBJ2-3; 8 positions agree with TRBD2. The J segment lost 6 bases and the V segment lost 2 bases, leaving 7 bases of the junction unmatched. This CDR3 comprises 15 residues. Germline V gene data show CDR1 as SGHDN and CDR2 as FVKESK. This chain's CDR3 is CASSQTSGGGDTQYF. The DNA for the CDR3 is TGTGCCAGCAGCCAAACGAGCGGGGGCGGGGATACGCAGTATTTT.

V gene TRBV5-6 combines with J gene TRBJ2-1; TRBD2 aligns across 12 bases. CDR3 length equals 18 residues. V was pared by 0 bases and J by 4 bases, with 8 bases of the junction left unmatched. Germline V gene lookup returns CDR1 SGHDT and CDR2 YYEEEE. CDR3 loop: CASSLGLAGGIMYNEQFF. In DNA form, the CDR3 reads TGTGCCAGCAGCTTGGGGCTAGCGGGGGGGATTATGTACAATGAGCAGTTCTTC.

The chain joins TRBV2 to TRBJ1-5; D might be TRBD1 (5 bases). The germline CDR1 and CDR2 sequences are SNHLY and FYNNEI. The CDR3 is 14 amino acids. The germline V and J ends were trimmed by 1 base and 7 bases, with 11 bases remaining between them. CDR3 amino acids: CASSEVGVPQPQHF. The CDR3 DNA sequence: TGTGCCAGCAGTGAAGTAGGGGTGCCCCAGCCCCAGCATTTT.

This chain links TRBV4-2 with TRBJ1-2, with 9 bases that match TRBD1. J was trimmed by 8 bases and V by 3 bases; bases with no gene match: 10. The CDR3 length is 15 residues. Germline CDR1 is LGHNA and CDR2 is YNFKEQ. The CDR3 loop reads CASSQGQGHAYGYTF. Written as DNA, the CDR3 is TGTGCCAGCAGCCAGGGACAGGGACACGCTTACGGCTACACCTTC.